This T cell receptor (beta chain) was recovered during a study of cytomegalovirus exposure and HLA in healthy donors. Study findings and constraints: TCR sequences were mostly rare, though some public TCRs occurred in many donors. Researchers had no immune exposure information except CMV serostatus available. Data from an earlier analysis indicated that most TCR beta V segments were productive either about 90% or about 30% of the time. Reportedly, a later analysis found an Asian-associated ancestry cluster had fewer N-insertions than the approximately 700-donor mean.

The PCR used 60 Vbeta and 13 Jbeta primers. Using immunoSEQ multiplex PCR, the repertoire was profiled, and TCRdb retains in-frame clones only, with some absent. The sample carries 75,000 to 90,000 clones, 70% to 80% recorded once. There are 15 residues in the CDR3. Trimming took 4 bases from V and 5 from J; bases not matched to a gene: 10. Germline-derived CDR1 and CDR2 are SGDLS and YYNGEE. Regarding this clone: Antigen specificity is unknown.

This rearrangement joins TRBV9 to TRBJ2-5; 8 bases agree with TRBD1. The specimen was PBMCs. This clonotype was obtained from a middle-aged man in good health and CMV-seronegative. The CDR3 nucleotides read TGTGCCAGCAGCCCGCGGACAGGGTATGTGGAGACCCAGTACTTC. It translates to CASSPRTGYVETQYF.